This TCR beta chain was identified during a study of PD-L1 blockade in urothelial cancer. The overall study: At 3 weeks after treatment start (second dose) and again at 6 weeks, blood was analyzed.

Each PCR contained spiked-in synthetic TCR analog templates. The table came from immunoSEQ multiplex PCR; TCRdb's copy has only in-frame clones and leaves some out. Here the sample spans approximately 100,000 clones, approximately 85% being singletons. CDR1 and CDR2 from the germline V gene are MNHEY and SMNVEV (reference sequence). Deletions cut 10 bases from V and 5 bases from J, with 11 bases between. The CDR3 runs to 11 residues. The input for sequencing was PBMCs, taken around atezolizumab (anti-PD-L1) treatment. V and J are TRBV27 and TRBJ1-2; TRBD1 might be the D (5 bases). The clonotype was recovered from a man between 45 and 60 years old with urothelial cancer. CDR3 in DNA: TGTGCCACCACGGGGGGGTATGGCTACACCTTC. Protein: CATTGGYGYTF.